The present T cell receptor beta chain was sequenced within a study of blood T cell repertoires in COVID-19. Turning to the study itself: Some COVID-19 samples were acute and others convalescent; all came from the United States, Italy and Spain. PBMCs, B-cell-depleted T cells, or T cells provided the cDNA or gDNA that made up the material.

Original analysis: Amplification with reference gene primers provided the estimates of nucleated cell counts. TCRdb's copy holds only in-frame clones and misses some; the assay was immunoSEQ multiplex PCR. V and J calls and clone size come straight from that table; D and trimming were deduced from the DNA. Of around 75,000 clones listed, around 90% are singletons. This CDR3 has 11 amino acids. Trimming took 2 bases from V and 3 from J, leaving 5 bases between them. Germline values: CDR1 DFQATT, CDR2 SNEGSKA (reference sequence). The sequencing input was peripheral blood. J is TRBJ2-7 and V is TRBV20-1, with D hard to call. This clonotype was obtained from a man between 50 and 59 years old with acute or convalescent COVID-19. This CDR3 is CSARRLYEQYF. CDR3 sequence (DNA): TGCAGTGCTAGAAGACTCTACGAGCAGTACTTC.